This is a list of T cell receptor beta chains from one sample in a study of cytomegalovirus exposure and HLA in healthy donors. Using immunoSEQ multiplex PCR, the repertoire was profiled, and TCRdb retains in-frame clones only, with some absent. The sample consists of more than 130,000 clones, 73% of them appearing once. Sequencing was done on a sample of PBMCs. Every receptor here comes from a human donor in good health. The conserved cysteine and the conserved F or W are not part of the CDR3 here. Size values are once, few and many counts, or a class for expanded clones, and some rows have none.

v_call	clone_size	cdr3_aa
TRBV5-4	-	AIPGGAVWETQY
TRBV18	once	ASSATGPGANVLT
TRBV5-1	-	ASSIAGLEYNEQF
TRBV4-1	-	ASSQERESIGNEQF
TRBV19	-	ASSGKHRTSGYKSSYNEQF
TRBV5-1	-	ASSPGQGVAGNTIY
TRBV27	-	ASSLSYSSGGANTQY
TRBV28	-	ASSSDGYNEQF
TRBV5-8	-	ASSGGRAANQPQH
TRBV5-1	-	ASSLAGGGNTIY
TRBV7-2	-	ASSSDREPYEQY
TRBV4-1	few	ASSQKAGQGGNQPQH
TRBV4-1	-	ASSRWSRDRGGTF
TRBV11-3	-	ASSLDGTANEKLF
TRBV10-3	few	AISVGRDTGELF
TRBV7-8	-	ASSLVRDQETQY
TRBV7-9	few	SSSWRTGTNEKLF
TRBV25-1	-	ASSISVGDRVCTEAF
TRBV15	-	ATSPASRRETQY
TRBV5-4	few	ASTTRRLAGAGELF
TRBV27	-	ASSLWQSYNEQF
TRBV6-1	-	ASNADNYGYT
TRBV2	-	ASSGTGLSETQY
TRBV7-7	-	ASSPTRNTGELF
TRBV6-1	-	ASSRREGNYGYT
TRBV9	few	ASSVEGLGGGEQF
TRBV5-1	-	ASSEGQGGYGYT
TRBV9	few	ASSVVVEGGELF
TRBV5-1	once	ASSLVGIRVGETQY
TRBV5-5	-	ASSRFGDRTEAF
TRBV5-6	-	ASSLTREAYEQY
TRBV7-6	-	ASSWGPGREETQY
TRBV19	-	ASGGQPQH
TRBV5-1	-	ASSPTTSSTDTQY
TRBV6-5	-	ASSNERGADYGYT
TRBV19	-	ASSKGLDYYNEQF
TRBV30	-	AWVRGSNTGELF
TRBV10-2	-	ASSPFRQAGNQPQH
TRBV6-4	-	ASRLADESNEQF
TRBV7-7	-	ASSFPRGATKYEGTQY
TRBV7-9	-	ASHSGYGYT
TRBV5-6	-	ASSLDRVLYNEQF
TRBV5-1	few	ASSRDRGEKLF
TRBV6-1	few	ASSLDWSQETQY
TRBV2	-	ASSSGTRSALSTDTQY
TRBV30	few	AGTGTFTYEQY
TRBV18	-	ASSPETSGTQY
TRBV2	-	ASSAANYGYT
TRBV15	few	ATSSSGAAYEQY
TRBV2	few	ASSADGVEETQY
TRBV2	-	ASSVTGVSGYT
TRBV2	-	AILTGYNSPLH
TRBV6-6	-	ASSYSTDRGDEQY
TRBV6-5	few	ASSYDSEVDEQY